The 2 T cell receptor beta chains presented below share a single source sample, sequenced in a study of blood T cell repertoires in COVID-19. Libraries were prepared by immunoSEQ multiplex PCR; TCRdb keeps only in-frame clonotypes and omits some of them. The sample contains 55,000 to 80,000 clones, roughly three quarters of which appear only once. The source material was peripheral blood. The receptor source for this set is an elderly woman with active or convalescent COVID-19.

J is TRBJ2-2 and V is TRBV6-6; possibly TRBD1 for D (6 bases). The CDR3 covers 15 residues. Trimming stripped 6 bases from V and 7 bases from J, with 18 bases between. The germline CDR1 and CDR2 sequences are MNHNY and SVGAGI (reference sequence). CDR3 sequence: CASRQGRGRIGELFF. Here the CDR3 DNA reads TGTGCCAGCAGGCAGGGTAGGGGGAGAATCGGGGAGCTGTTTTTT.

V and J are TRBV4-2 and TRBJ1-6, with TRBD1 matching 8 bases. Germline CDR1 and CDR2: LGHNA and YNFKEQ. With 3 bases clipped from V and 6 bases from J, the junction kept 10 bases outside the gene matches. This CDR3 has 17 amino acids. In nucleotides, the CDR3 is TGTGCCAGCAGCCAGGGGGGGACAGGAGAGTTTAATTCACCCCTCCACTTT. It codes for CASSQGGTGEFNSPLHF.